The TCR beta chain described here comes from a study of cytomegalovirus exposure and HLA in healthy donors (TCRdb year 2017). Concerning the study at large: An earlier analysis of approximately 590 of the donors reported more than 250 Gb of sequence data and around 110 million unique TCR beta sequences from about 179 million T cells. A later analysis re-examined previously published TCR beta repertoires from more than 600 donors and added high-resolution HLA genotyping to investigate patterns of TCR occurrence. Donor age, sex, ethnicity and CMV serostatus were collected together with the repertoire data. Using immunosequencing, the study profiled T cell repertoires from about 620 subjects and related those repertoires to cytomegalovirus serostatus. Of the roughly 410 genotyped donors, roughly 80% were placed in the genetic ancestry cluster associated with self-reported Caucasian donors. Both class I and class II loci were covered by HLA typing, at four-digit resolution. The aim of the study was to test whether cataloging public T cell receptors could identify signatures of past pathogen exposure. In a later genetic analysis, genome-wide SNP genotypes for about three fifths of the 666 donors were used, and that subset was treated as a discovery cohort. In the later analysis, no new phenotypic data were used to find candidate immune exposures; instead, reliance was placed on TCR beta sequences and their occurrence across donors. Typing coverage varied by locus: roughly 629-630 donors for A, B, C, DRB1 and DQB1; 500 to 550 for DQA1; approximately 610 for DPA1; more than 450 for DPB1. Roughly 5 DR-DQ haplotypes were handled as single units for association and clustering, since linkage in the cohort was strong. In an earlier analysis of over 550 of the donors, high-throughput TCR beta sequencing was used to judge whether each TCR beta V gene segment behaved as functional or pseudogenic. All discovery cohort repertoires had been generated on a single sequencing platform. An early release covering about 600 HLA-typed donors comprised 300 to 350 gigabases of sequencing data and approximately 80 million unique TCR sequences. Among 398 genotyped donors of the cohort, an average of approximately 240,000 unique TCR beta nucleotide sequences were sequenced per donor, roughly 20% of them non-productive. High-throughput TCR immunosequencing, statistical association of individual TCRs with disease status, and machine learning were combined to predict cytomegalovirus infection status. A separate validation cohort of over a hundred different subjects was used in addition to the approximately 640-subject first cohort. Paper-wide results and their limitations: Because counts were too low, roughly 16 rarely observed V segments, including chromosome 9 orphons, were left out of the earlier analysis of 587 of the donors. It was suggested by the authors that the approach could potentially be generalized to other disease states and immunological phenotypes. The study listed 150 to 200 TCR beta chains as associated with cytomegalovirus. Three of the identified cytomegalovirus-associated TCR beta chains were confirmed in vitro to be specific for cytomegalovirus antigens. This cohort had only TCR beta chains sequenced, and the lack of alpha or paired-chain data limited which features could be detected. Most TCR sequences were seen in very few donors, while some public TCRs were found in many individuals. At a false discovery rate of 0.05, a later analysis linked some 18,000 TCR beta sequences to specific HLA alleles. A later genetic analysis reported fewer N-insertions in productive TCRs among donors in an Asian-associated ancestry cluster than the roughly 620-donor mean. Correlated functional status among segregating V segments might be attributable to linkage disequilibrium, but an unknown experimental factor could not be ruled out. A further reported finding was that TCR beta sequences accurately predicted the HLA-A and HLA-B alleles for most subjects in the first cohort. In an earlier analysis of about 600 of the donors, most TCR beta V segments appeared in productive rearrangements about 90% or about 30% of the time, broadly matching IMGT annotations. CMV serostatus was the only immune exposure information available for the cohort. Sequencing depth was assumed to be roughly uniform across donors in the presence/absence analyses, though that assumption may not hold. A cluster of highly shared sequence variants was judged likely to be a technical artifact of the sequencing pipeline. When HLA alleles, especially DR and DQ, strongly co-occurred, TCR associations were difficult to assign to individual alleles. In a later analysis, HLA-associated TCR beta chains showed more clonal expansion and lower generation probabilities than non-associated chains that were equally common. Several of the top co-occurrence clusters appeared to be linked to parvovirus B19, influenza, CMV and Epstein-Barr virus, according to a later analysis. Because HLA typing was unavailable for some donors at each locus, only the typed subset was used in association tests. A later analysis found that TCR association rates varied across HLA loci, with DRB1 alleles showing the most associated TCRs and HLA-C alleles the fewest. The classifier was reported to diagnose cytomegalovirus status with high specificity and sensitivity in both the original and validation cohorts. Because the 87-base-pair reads could not distinguish some IMGT-functional V segments, including TRBV6-2 and TRBV6-3, those segments were excluded. Most CMV-associated TCR beta chains appeared to be HLA-restricted in a later analysis, and the HLA associations seemed to be driven largely by CMV exposure. A later genetic analysis associated a missense DCLRE1C variant with V-gene and J-gene trimming of TCR beta chains, and an independent cohort replicated the association.

The cohort consisted of 600 or so healthy bone marrow donors. At the time of sampling, all cohort members were nominally healthy, though unrecorded immune exposures were likely present. The donor was CMV seropositive and belonged to the group of 250 to 300 seropositive cohort members. Each donor provided a peripheral blood sample, and peripheral blood mononuclear cells were used for TCR beta sequencing. The Qiagen DNeasy Blood Extraction Kit was used to extract genomic DNA from the blood cell samples. Counted from cysteine to phenylalanine, this CDR3 has 17 amino acids. Just the 51-base CDR3 DNA is kept, in frame starting at base 1. Clipping removes 1 base from V and 1 base from J, with 9 as the unmatched junction base count. CDR1 SQVTM and CDR2 ANQGSEA were looked up in the germline V gene. Libraries were prepared through the immunoSEQ multiplex PCR assay. The multiplex PCR relied on a mix of 60 forward primers for TCR Vbeta segments and 13 reverse primers for TCR Jbeta segments. Amplification of the CDR3 region of rearranged TCR beta genes was performed with a multiplex PCR assay on genomic DNA. On the Illumina HiSeq System, the amplified TCR beta libraries were sequenced as 87-base-pair reads. The original methods were these. A later analysis tallied approximately 87 million unique TCR beta chains across the 700 or so repertoires, and roughly 11 million of those chains were shared by two or more donors. To remove PCR and sequencing errors, raw reads were error-corrected and collapsed into unique sequences using a nearest-neighbor algorithm that merged closely related sequences. To assign V, D and J gene segments, CDR3 sequences were aligned to IMGT reference sequences. Each retained sequence needed at least a six-nucleotide match to both a V gene segment and a J gene segment. Rearrangements were called productive when the CDR3 lacked stop codons and stayed in frame with V and J; all others were non-productive. CDR3 was defined according to IMGT convention as the region running from the second conserved V-encoded cysteine to the conserved J-encoded phenylalanine. In an earlier analysis of around 640 of the donors, sequences lacking an unambiguous match to a single V gene segment were excluded. In an earlier analysis of approximately 560 of the donors, a V segment was called functional when productive rearrangements were above 56.7%, and segregating when the standard deviation between donors exceeded 5%. To diagnose cytomegalovirus status from the catalog of TCR beta chain sequences, a statistical classification framework was built. A later analysis assigned V and J genes by comparing TCR nucleotide sequences with IMGT/GENE-DB human TR gene sequences. Using the TCRdist pipeline, a later analysis assigned CDR3 sequences along with most-parsimonious VDJ recombination scenarios. In a later analysis, every TCR beta chain was defined by the combination of its CDR3 amino acid sequence and its V-gene family, and reads without a unique V-gene family were dropped. A later analysis removed 500 to 600 highly shared, low-generation-probability nucleotide sequences to deal with suspected cross-contamination and a sequencing artifact. In a later analysis, a clonal expansion index was calculated for each public chain from normalized within-repertoire ranks of inferred template counts. In a later analysis, generation probabilities were computed using a VDJ recombination model fitted to out-of-frame rearrangements, and the results were checked against IGoR. In a later analysis, hypergeometric tests were used to score TCR-TCR, TCR-HLA and TCR-CMV co-occurrence, with a repertoire-size bias correction applied to TCR pairs. To estimate false discovery rates, a later analysis permuted the HLA or CMV assignments 20 times. A later analysis grouped co-occurring TCRs with DBSCAN, adding TCRdist sequence similarity when clustering within HLA-allele-positive subsets. Repertoires with fewer than 30,000 or more than 120,000 public chains were left out of co-occurrence clustering, as were roughly five repertoires with anomalous nucleotide sharing. The table was pulled from immuneACCESS by TCRdb, which kept in-frame rearrangements only. Such tables lose some clones; where checked, under half of the loss comes from unresolved V genes, and the rest has no known cause. Clone size and the V and J calls come from that table; the DNA yielded D and trimming. The sample data list roughly 130,000 clones, and roughly four fifths of these were observed just once. 5.8% of the sample is taken by the ten largest.

Concerning this clone itself: Its antigen is still unknown. Per-base quality was not reported, and no clone a single base away is much larger than it.

The material sequenced was PBMCs. The chain joins TRBV29-1 to TRBJ2-3; 9 nucleotides in the junction match TRBD2. This receptor was taken from a woman aged 45-59 years in good health and CMV-seropositive. The DNA sequence follows: TGCAGCGTTGAAGGCGGGGGGGCCCTGCCCGGCACAGATACGCAGTATTTT. Its translation is CSVEGGGALPGTDTQYF.